What follows are 25 T cell receptor beta chains derived from one specimen sequenced in a study of long-term antiretroviral therapy in people with HIV. Survey level was the resolution at which the v3.0 immunoSEQ assay ran. Only in-frame clones appear in the TCRdb table, and some are missing; sequencing was by immunoSEQ multiplex PCR. The table records approximately 47,000 clones, about 88% of them present only once. The sample here was unsorted PBMCs, taken 0.8 years after starting antiretroviral therapy. The receptors stem from a woman aged 18-30 years with HIV.

The chain uses TRBV19 and TRBJ1-1; possibly TRBD1 for D (5 bases). Per the germline V gene, CDR1 is LNHDA and CDR2 is SQIVND (reference sequence). CDR3 length: 16 residues. The V gene lost 5 bases and the J gene lost 5 bases, with 21 bases spanning the gap. The CDR3 sequence is CASSSGQGGKGTEAFF. Written as DNA, the CDR3 is TGTGCCAGTAGTTCGGGGCAGGGCGGAAAAGGGACTGAAGCTTTCTTT.

The V call is TRBV6-1, the J call TRBJ2-7; D may be TRBD1 or TRBD2 (6 bases each). The V end was cut by 2 bases, the J end by 2 bases, with 16 bases between. Germline V lookup: CDR1 MNHNS, CDR2 SASEGT. The CDR3 extends over 16 amino acids. The CDR3 nucleotides read TGTGCCAGCAGTGAACGGCCCGGGGGCTTTACCTACGAGCAGTACTTC. Encoded protein: CASSERPGGFTYEQYF.

This chain connects TRBV15 to TRBJ1-1; unclear D gene. V was shortened by 6 bases and J by 0 bases, with 8 bases between the two germline ends. The CDR3 is made up of 13 amino acids. Per germline, CDR1 LNHNV and CDR2 YYDKDF (reference sequence). The CDR3 nucleotides read TGTGCCACCAGGGTCGGGATGAACACTGAAGCTTTCTTT. It translates to CATRVGMNTEAFF. Based on the CDR3 plus reference TRBV15 and TRBJ1-1, the full variable domain is DAMVIQNPRYQVTQFGKPVTLSCSQTLNHNVMYWYQQKSSQAPKLLFHYYDKDFNNEADTPDNFQSRRPNTSFCFLDIRSPGLGDTAMYLCATRVGMNTEAFFGQGTRLTVV.

The V and J genes are TRBV11-2 and TRBJ1-5; D is uncertain. Germline-derived CDR1 and CDR2 are SGHAT and FQNNGV. The V gene lost 2 bases and the J gene lost 7 bases, with 9 bases spanning the gap. This CDR3 has 13 amino acids. The chain's CDR3 is CASSLNGFQPQHF. The DNA for the CDR3 is TGTGCCAGCAGCTTAAACGGGTTCCAGCCCCAGCATTTT.

This clone was counted a few times. This chain joins TRBV7-9 and TRBJ2-2, with 10 bases aligning to TRBD2. The length of the CDR3 is 16 residues. Germline loops: CDR1 SEHNR, CDR2 FQNEAQ (reference sequence). V lost 5 bases to trimming and J lost 6 bases; unmatched junction nucleotides: 9. The CDR3 nucleotides are TGTGCCAGCAGCCACCCCCAGCGGGAGGGGTCCGGGGAGCTGTTTTTT. It specifies CASSHPQREGSGELFF.

This chain joins TRBV29-1 and TRBJ1-2; D is unresolved. This CDR3 comprises 11 residues. Germline V gene sequence: CDR1 SQVTM, CDR2 ANQGSEA. V was cut by 2 bases and J by 7 bases, with 8 bases left in between. The CDR3 region has the DNA TGCAGCGTTGAAAGGGAGGGTGGCTACACCTTC. Translating it yields CSVEREGGYTF.

The DNA of the CDR3 is TGTGCCAGCAGTTTAATCGGTCACCAGAATCAGCCCCAGCATTTT. Protein sequence: CASSLIGHQNQPQHF. The gene calls are TRBV27 and TRBJ1-5, with D hard to call. Deletions cut 2 bases from V and 4 bases from J, with 12 bases between. The CDR3 extends over 15 amino acids. The germline V gene encodes CDR1 MNHEY and CDR2 SMNVEV (reference sequence).

The chain is built from TRBV7-2 and TRBJ1-5, with D unresolved. V dropped 0 bases and J dropped 7 bases, with 13 bases sitting between them. This CDR3 is built from 15 residues. Germline V gene data show CDR1 as SGHTA and CDR2 as FQGNSA. The CDR3 coding sequence is TGTGCCAGCAGCTTAGCATCCGGCCTGGGACAGCCCCAGCATTTT. It encodes CASSLASGLGQPQHF.

The chain employs TRBV27 and TRBJ2-1; 8 positions agree with TRBD2. Per germline, CDR1 MNHEY and CDR2 SMNVEV (reference sequence). This CDR3 spans 15 amino acids. After removal of 4 bases from V and 9 bases from J, the junction contained 11 bases not matched to a gene. CDR3 nucleotides: TGTGCCAGCAGTTCGCTAGCGGGTTGGAGCGGTGAGCAGTTCTTC. This sequence encodes CASSSLAGWSGEQFF.

The J gene is TRBJ2-7, the V gene TRBV6-5, with TRBD1 matching 10 bases. V lost 2 bases to trimming and J lost 1 base; unmatched junction nucleotides: 5. The germline gives CDR1 MNHEY, CDR2 SVGAGI. This CDR3 is 16 amino acids long. The CDR3 loop is CASSYVGQGVSYEQYF. As DNA, the CDR3 is TGTGCCAGCAGTTACGTCGGACAGGGGGTGTCCTACGAGCAGTACTTC.

The V and J genes are TRBV11-2 and TRBJ2-7, with a weak D call TRBD1 (6 bases). The ends were cut back, 6 bases at V and 4 bases at J, with 16 bases in the middle. There are 14 residues in the CDR3. Per germline, CDR1 SGHAT and CDR2 FQNNGV. The CDR3 region has the DNA TGTGCCAGCAGTTCCCCGGGACATTCGTACGAGCAGTACTTC. Translation gives CASSSPGHSYEQYF.

The V call is TRBV10-1, the J call TRBJ2-5; 7 bases map to TRBD2. Germline trimming cut 4 bases from V and 0 bases from J; bases unmatched to any gene: 5. Germline V CDR1 and CDR2: WNHNN, SYGVQD (reference sequence). The CDR3 is 15 residues long. CDR3 coding DNA: TGCGCCAGCAGTGGACTAGCCGATTACCAAGAGACCCAGTACTTC. Protein sequence: CASSGLADYQETQYF.

This chain uses TRBV27 with TRBJ2-3; the match to TRBD1 covers 7 bases. V shed 6 bases and J 9 bases; nucleotides not matched to a gene: 12. The CDR3 has 14 amino acids. Germline CDR1 is MNHEY and CDR2 is SMNVEV (reference sequence). The CDR3 DNA follows: TGTGCCAGCAGGGCCAATGTACAGGGGCACACGCAGTATTTT. Translation gives CASRANVQGHTQYF.

This chain links TRBV27 with TRBJ2-5; D possibly corresponds to TRBD1 (5 bases). CDR3 length equals 15 residues. Trimming shortened V by 0 bases and J by 5 bases, and 13 bases separated the two germline ends. Germline-derived CDR1 and CDR2 are MNHEY and SMNVEV (reference sequence). The CDR3 region is CASSLSGGHGETQYF. The DNA of the CDR3 is TGTGCCAGCAGTTTATCGGGCGGACACGGCGAGACCCAGTACTTC.

This chain uses TRBV5-5 with TRBJ2-7; 8 positions agree with TRBD1. The germline gives CDR1 SGHKS, CDR2 YYEKEE (reference sequence). CDR3 length: 16 residues. Unmatched junction bases numbered 12, after V lost 2 bases and J lost 5 bases. The chain's CDR3 is CASSLPGGGSRDEQYF. In DNA, the CDR3 is TGTGCCAGCAGCTTACCAGGGGGCGGATCGCGCGACGAGCAGTACTTC.

This clone has a handful of counts. The chain joins TRBV19 to TRBJ1-2; D might be TRBD1 (5 bases). Germline CDR1 and CDR2: LNHDA and SQIVND (reference sequence). The CDR3 loop spans 15 amino acids. The ends were cut back, 7 bases at V and 5 bases at J, with 20 bases in the middle. The DNA of the CDR3 is TGTGCCAGTACTGACCACGCCGGGACGGCTTATGGCTACACCTTC. Residues: CASTDHAGTAYGYTF.

The chain recombines TRBV6-5 with TRBJ1-1; no firm D call. V lost 6 bases, J lost 0 bases, and 5 bases lay in between. The CDR3 has 12 amino acids. Germline V lookup: CDR1 MNHEY, CDR2 SVGAGI. DNA of the CDR3: TGTGCCAGCAGCACACTGAACACTGAAGCTTTCTTT. This codes for CASSTLNTEAFF.

The chain has TRBV7-6 and TRBJ2-1, with D possibly TRBD2 on 6 matching bases. CDR1 and CDR2 (germline): SGHVS, FNYEAQ. The CDR3 has 15 residues. V gave up 2 bases and J gave up 5 bases, with 13 bases separating them. The CDR3 DNA follows: TGTGCCAGCAGCTTACGGGGAGGCGGCAACAATGAGCAGTTCTTC. Amino acids: CASSLRGGGNNEQFF.

This clone was seen a handful of times. The chain carries TRBV7-9 and TRBJ2-7; 7 bases line up with TRBD1. J gave up 0 bases and V 5 bases, and 7 bases lay outside the gene matches. CDR1 and CDR2 (germline): SEHNR, FQNEAQ (reference sequence). The CDR3 is 15 amino acids. The CDR3 loop reads CASSPETGPSYEQYF. Written as DNA, the CDR3 is TGTGCCAGCAGCCCCGAGACAGGGCCCTCCTACGAGCAGTACTTC.

The table lists this clone with a count of one. The V gene is TRBV27, the J gene TRBJ1-1, with D possibly TRBD1 on 6 matching bases. Trimming stripped 4 bases from V and 5 bases from J, with 14 bases between. Germline V gene lookup returns CDR1 MNHEY and CDR2 SMNVEV (reference sequence). The CDR3 has 14 residues. DNA for the CDR3: TGTGCCAGCAGTTCCTACGGGGGGGCTACTGAAGCTTTCTTT. This codes for CASSSYGGATEAFF.

The J gene is TRBJ2-7, the V gene TRBV10-2, with TRBD1 identical over 9 bases. The CDR3 contains 14 residues. V lost 7 bases, J lost 1 base, and 5 bases stayed unmatched. CDR1 is WSHSY, CDR2 SAAADI, per germline. The CDR3 here is CASNSGTGSYEQYF. The CDR3 bases are TGCGCCAGCAACTCCGGGACAGGGTCCTACGAGCAGTACTTC.

The chain couples TRBV5-6 to TRBJ2-3, with 12 bases identical to TRBD2. V gave up 3 bases and J gave up 5 bases; unmatched junction bases: 1. CDR1 and CDR2 from the germline V gene are SGHDT and YYEEEE. CDR3 length equals 14 residues. The CDR3 DNA is TGTGCCAGCAGCTCGGGACTAGCGGGAGATACGCAGTATTTT. It encodes CASSSGLAGDTQYF.

The rearrangement joins TRBV14 to TRBJ2-7, with TRBD1 matching over 10 bases. The CDR3 is made up of 15 amino acids. V gave up 2 bases and J gave up 2 bases; unmatched junction bases: 3. The germline V gene has CDR1 SGHDN and CDR2 FVKESK. The CDR3 is CASSQTGTGAYEQYF. CDR3 sequence (DNA): TGTGCCAGCAGCCAAACCGGGACAGGGGCCTACGAGCAGTACTTC.

The chain has TRBV18 and TRBJ2-3; 7 nucleotides line up with TRBD1. This CDR3 spans 15 amino acids. From germline, CDR1 is KGHSH and CDR2 LQKENI. Trimming took 3 bases from V and 0 from J; bases not matched to a gene: 3. CDR3 region: CASSPGTVSTDTQYF. The DNA for the CDR3 is TGTGCCAGCTCACCCGGGACAGTCAGCACAGATACGCAGTATTTT.

The chain joins TRBV5-1 to TRBJ2-1; no clear D. CDR1 SGHRS and CDR2 YFSETQ come from the germline V gene. The CDR3 length is 15 residues. Trimming removed 2 bases from V and 6 bases from J, with 15 bases in between. The CDR3 coding sequence is TGCGCCAGCAGCTTACCCCCACTAAGTCGCAATGAGCAGTTCTTC. It encodes CASSLPPLSRNEQFF.